Listed below are T cell receptor beta chains from one sample, sequenced in a study of blood T cell repertoires in COVID-19. Sequenced by immunoSEQ multiplex PCR; TCRdb stores in-frame clones only, minus some. Here the sample spans some 70,000 clones, 87% being singletons. Sequencing was performed on peripheral blood. These receptors originate from a man aged 50-60 years with active COVID-19. The CDR3 runs from the conserved cysteine through the conserved F or W. D genes are given only for firm matches. Only some rows state a clone size, as once, few, many or a class for expanded clones.

V gene: TRBV24-1
D gene: TRBD1
clone size: -
J gene: TRBJ2-5
CDR3 DNA: TGTGCCACCAGTGATGCCGGGACAGGAGGCGTCGAGACCCAGTACTTC
CDR3 protein: CATSDAGTGGVETQYF

V gene: TRBV6-5
D gene: TRBD2
clone size: -
J gene: TRBJ2-2
CDR3 DNA: TGTGCCAGCCACCGGGACTATGACACCGGGGAGCTGTTTTTT
CDR3 protein: CASHRDYDTGELFF

V gene: TRBV4-1
D gene: TRBD2
clone size: -
J gene: TRBJ2-5
CDR3 DNA: TGCGCCAGCAGCCAAGACCCTAGCGGGGGGGCCGGAGAGACCCAGTACTTC
CDR3 protein: CASSQDPSGGAGETQYF

V gene: TRBV11-2
D gene: -
clone size: -
J gene: TRBJ1-2
CDR3 DNA: TGTGCCAGCAGCTCCGGCCAGGGGAACACCTTC
CDR3 protein: CASSSGQGNTF

V gene: TRBV4-1
D gene: -
clone size: -
J gene: TRBJ1-1
CDR3 DNA: TGCGCCAGCAGCCAAGATCCCTCAGGGGTCAACACTGAAGCTTTCTTT
CDR3 protein: CASSQDPSGVNTEAFF

V gene: TRBV2
D gene: -
clone size: -
J gene: TRBJ2-1
CDR3 DNA: TGTGCCAGCACTAGCGAAGTGAGCGATGAGCAGTTCTTC
CDR3 protein: CASTSEVSDEQFF

V gene: TRBV28
D gene: TRBD1
clone size: -
J gene: TRBJ2-5
CDR3 DNA: TGTGCCAGCAGTTTCCGGTTGCTAGGGGGCGCAGAGACCCAGTACTTC
CDR3 protein: CASSFRLLGGAETQYF

V gene: TRBV10-2
D gene: -
clone size: few
J gene: TRBJ2-7
CDR3 DNA: TGCGCCAGCAGTGAGCCGACTAGTTACGAGCAGTACTTC
CDR3 protein: CASSEPTSYEQYF

V gene: TRBV10-1
D gene: -
clone size: -
J gene: TRBJ2-7
CDR3 DNA: TGCGCCAGCAGTGGGGGGGGGCCCTACGAGCAGTACTTC
CDR3 protein: CASSGGGPYEQYF

V gene: TRBV30
D gene: -
clone size: -
J gene: TRBJ2-7
CDR3 DNA: TGTGCCTGGAGTGGGGGCCTGAAGGCCGAGCAGTACTTC
CDR3 protein: CAWSGGLKAEQYF

V gene: TRBV7-9
D gene: TRBD2
clone size: -
J gene: TRBJ2-7
CDR3 DNA: TGTGCCAGCAGCGGGAGGGAAGGAAGCTCCTACGAGCAGTACTTC
CDR3 protein: CASSGREGSSYEQYF

V gene: TRBV5-5
D gene: TRBD1
clone size: -
J gene: TRBJ2-6
CDR3 DNA: TGTGCCAGCAGCTCCTCGACAGGGTCGCCTGGGGCCAACGTCCTGACTTTC
CDR3 protein: CASSSSTGSPGANVLTF

V gene: TRBV9
D gene: -
clone size: -
J gene: TRBJ2-3
CDR3 DNA: TGTGCCAGCAGCGAAAAGACGGGAGTCGATACGCAGTATTTT
CDR3 protein: CASSEKTGVDTQYF

V gene: TRBV12-5
D gene: TRBD1
clone size: -
J gene: TRBJ2-2
CDR3 DNA: TGTGCTAGTGGTCTCTTCCCGGGACAGGCGAACACCGGGGAGCTGTTTTTT
CDR3 protein: CASGLFPGQANTGELFF

V gene: TRBV12-3/TRBV12-4
D gene: -
clone size: -
J gene: TRBJ1-2
CDR3 DNA: TGTGCCAGCAGCCTACAGGGTTCCTATGGCTACACCTTC
CDR3 protein: CASSLQGSYGYTF

V gene: TRBV4-1
D gene: -
clone size: -
J gene: TRBJ2-1
CDR3 DNA: TGCGCCAGCAGCCAGAGTGTGAACAATGAGCAGTTCTTC
CDR3 protein: CASSQSVNNEQFF

V gene: TRBV7-8
D gene: TRBD2
clone size: -
J gene: TRBJ2-3
CDR3 DNA: TGTGCCAGCAGCTTACGGGAGGGCCATACGCAGTATTTT
CDR3 protein: CASSLREGHTQYF

V gene: TRBV7-6
D gene: -
clone size: -
J gene: TRBJ1-6
CDR3 DNA: TGTGCCAGCAGCTTAGGGCAGAACCTTTCACCCCTCCACTTT
CDR3 protein: CASSLGQNLSPLHF

V gene: TRBV5-8
D gene: TRBD2
clone size: -
J gene: TRBJ2-3
CDR3 DNA: TGTGCCAGCAGCTTGAGGCGGGGGAGCACAGATACGCAGTATTTT
CDR3 protein: CASSLRRGSTDTQYF

V gene: TRBV5-1
D gene: TRBD1
clone size: once
J gene: TRBJ1-2
CDR3 DNA: TGCGCCAGCAGCTTGGGACAGGGAGCGGGCTATGGCTACACCTTC
CDR3 protein: CASSLGQGAGYGYTF

V gene: TRBV19
D gene: TRBD1
clone size: -
J gene: TRBJ1-1
CDR3 DNA: TGTGCCAGTAGTACGACAGGGGGCGGTGGCACTGAAGCTTTCTTT
CDR3 protein: CASSTTGGGGTEAFF

V gene: TRBV11-2
D gene: -
clone size: -
J gene: TRBJ1-1
CDR3 DNA: TGTGCCAGCAGCTTAGAACATGAGGGTTTCTTT
CDR3 protein: CASSLEHEGFF

V gene: TRBV5-4
D gene: -
clone size: -
J gene: TRBJ1-2
CDR3 DNA: TGTGCCAGCAGCCGGGGCCCCGGGGGAGAAATCGGTGGCTACACCTTC
CDR3 protein: CASSRGPGGEIGGYTF

V gene: TRBV6-5
D gene: -
clone size: -
J gene: TRBJ1-2
CDR3 DNA: TGTGCCAGCAGTCCGGCGGGGTCCGCTTATGGCTACACCTTC
CDR3 protein: CASSPAGSAYGYTF

V gene: TRBV5-1
D gene: -
clone size: -
J gene: TRBJ2-7
CDR3 DNA: TGCGCCAGCAGCTTGGCAGACAGGTCCTACGAGCAGTACTTC
CDR3 protein: CASSLADRSYEQYF

V gene: TRBV4-2
D gene: -
clone size: -
J gene: TRBJ1-5
CDR3 DNA: TGTGCCAGCAGCCAACGGACAATACCTAGCAATCAGCCCCAGCATTTT
CDR3 protein: CASSQRTIPSNQPQHF

V gene: TRBV9
D gene: -
clone size: -
J gene: TRBJ2-1
CDR3 DNA: TGTGCCAGCAGCGTAGTAGGTGATAGCGGCAATGAGCAGTTCTTC
CDR3 protein: CASSVVGDSGNEQFF

V gene: TRBV6-5
D gene: TRBD1
clone size: -
J gene: TRBJ2-6
CDR3 DNA: TGTGCCAGCAAGACAGGGATCTCTGGGGCCAACGTCCTGACTTTC
CDR3 protein: CASKTGISGANVLTF

V gene: TRBV6-5
D gene: TRBD1
clone size: -
J gene: TRBJ1-1
CDR3 DNA: TGTGCCAGCAGTCCCCCGGGACAGCAGCAAGCTTTCTTT
CDR3 protein: CASSPPGQQQAFF

V gene: TRBV19
D gene: TRBD1
clone size: -
J gene: TRBJ1-5
CDR3 DNA: TGTGCCAGTAGTATGCAAGGGACAGGGGTAAATCAGCCCCAGCATTTT
CDR3 protein: CASSMQGTGVNQPQHF

V gene: TRBV27
D gene: TRBD2
clone size: -
J gene: TRBJ2-2
CDR3 DNA: TGTGCCAGCAGTCCTATAGCGGGAGGTGGGACCGGGGAGCTGTTTTTT
CDR3 protein: CASSPIAGGGTGELFF

V gene: TRBV6-2/TRBV6-3
D gene: TRBD1
clone size: -
J gene: TRBJ1-2
CDR3 DNA: TGTGCCAGCACCCCGACAGGGCGACCGGTTACCTATGGCTACACCTTC
CDR3 protein: CASTPTGRPVTYGYTF

V gene: TRBV6-6
D gene: -
clone size: -
J gene: TRBJ2-3
CDR3 DNA: TGTGCCAGCAGTTTAACTCGGACAGCCAATACGCAGTATTTT
CDR3 protein: CASSLTRTANTQYF

V gene: TRBV9
D gene: TRBD1
clone size: -
J gene: TRBJ1-2
CDR3 DNA: TGTGCCAGCAGCGAGGGGACAGGACCTATCTCCTATGGCTACACCTTC
CDR3 protein: CASSEGTGPISYGYTF

V gene: TRBV10-3
D gene: TRBD1
clone size: -
J gene: TRBJ1-1
CDR3 DNA: TGTGCCATCAGTGAGCTGGGACAGGCGAACACTGAAGCTTTCTTT
CDR3 protein: CAISELGQANTEAFF

V gene: TRBV11-2
D gene: -
clone size: -
J gene: TRBJ2-7
CDR3 DNA: TGTGCCAGCAGCTTCTTGGTCAGCTCCTACGAGCAGTACTTC
CDR3 protein: CASSFLVSSYEQYF

V gene: TRBV4-3
D gene: TRBD1
clone size: -
J gene: TRBJ2-5
CDR3 DNA: TGCGCCAGCAGCCCTCAGGGGGCTATCCAAGAGACCCAGTACTTC
CDR3 protein: CASSPQGAIQETQYF

V gene: TRBV29-1
D gene: -
clone size: -
J gene: TRBJ2-7
CDR3 DNA: TGCAGCGCTCTTAGTGGGGGGATCTACGAGCAGTACTTC
CDR3 protein: CSALSGGIYEQYF

V gene: TRBV5-1
D gene: TRBD2
clone size: -
J gene: TRBJ2-1
CDR3 DNA: TGCGCCAGCAGCTTTTCACCCGGACTAGCGGACAATGAGCAGTTCTTC
CDR3 protein: CASSFSPGLADNEQFF

V gene: TRBV27
D gene: TRBD1
clone size: -
J gene: TRBJ2-5
CDR3 DNA: TGTGCCAGCAGTTTCCTCGCAGGGGGAGAGACCCAGTACTTC
CDR3 protein: CASSFLAGGETQYF

V gene: TRBV30
D gene: TRBD2
clone size: -
J gene: TRBJ2-3
CDR3 DNA: TGTGCCTGGAGTGTCGGAACTAGCGGGAGCACAGATACGCAGTATTTT
CDR3 protein: CAWSVGTSGSTDTQYF

V gene: TRBV19
D gene: TRBD1
clone size: -
J gene: TRBJ1-6
CDR3 DNA: TGTGCCACCTCCCAGGGACAGGGGAATTCACCCCTCCACTTT
CDR3 protein: CATSQGQGNSPLHF

V gene: TRBV5-1
D gene: TRBD2
clone size: once
J gene: TRBJ2-5
CDR3 DNA: TGCGCCAGCAGCTTGGTTGGAGCGGGGGGGCTAGAGACCCAGTACTTC
CDR3 protein: CASSLVGAGGLETQYF

V gene: TRBV27
D gene: -
clone size: -
J gene: TRBJ2-1
CDR3 DNA: TGTGCCAGCAGTTTATCGAGCATACTTCCCTACAATGAGCAGTTCTTC
CDR3 protein: CASSLSSILPYNEQFF

V gene: TRBV7-7
D gene: TRBD1
clone size: -
J gene: TRBJ2-6
CDR3 DNA: TGTGCCAGCAGCCCCTACGACGGACAGGAACTCTCTGGGGCCAACGTCCTGACTTTC
CDR3 protein: CASSPYDGQELSGANVLTF

V gene: TRBV7-2
D gene: -
clone size: -
J gene: TRBJ2-4
CDR3 DNA: TGTGCCAGCAGCTTAGTAGGGGGAGCCAAAAACATTCAGTACTTC
CDR3 protein: CASSLVGGAKNIQYF

V gene: TRBV9
D gene: -
clone size: -
J gene: TRBJ2-1
CDR3 DNA: TGTGCCAGCAGCGTAGCTGTGGGAGGAGGGTACAATGAGCAGTTCTTC
CDR3 protein: CASSVAVGGGYNEQFF

V gene: TRBV18
D gene: -
clone size: -
J gene: TRBJ1-6
CDR3 DNA: TGTGCCAGCTCACCACTACAGAACCTGTCACCCCTCCACTTT
CDR3 protein: CASSPLQNLSPLHF

V gene: TRBV28
D gene: -
clone size: -
J gene: TRBJ1-2
CDR3 DNA: TGTGCCAGCAGCCAAGAGCTCTTCTATGGCTACACCTTC
CDR3 protein: CASSQELFYGYTF

V gene: TRBV7-9
D gene: -
clone size: -
J gene: TRBJ2-1
CDR3 DNA: TGTGCCAGCACCATGAAGAGGGAGTCCTACAATGAGCAGTTCTTC
CDR3 protein: CASTMKRESYNEQFF

V gene: TRBV6-5
D gene: -
clone size: -
J gene: TRBJ1-5
CDR3 DNA: TGTGCCAGCCGCTTAGACTCTAATCAGCCCCAGCATTTT
CDR3 protein: CASRLDSNQPQHF

V gene: TRBV19
D gene: -
clone size: once
J gene: TRBJ1-1
CDR3 DNA: TGTGCCAGTAGTCTAGCGACAGGAGGATTGAACACTGAAGCTTTCTTT
CDR3 protein: CASSLATGGLNTEAFF

V gene: TRBV7-3
D gene: -
clone size: -
J gene: TRBJ2-6
CDR3 DNA: TGTGCCAGCAGCTCCCCCAGGGGTACCTTCTCTGGGGCCAACGTCCTGACTTTC
CDR3 protein: CASSSPRGTFSGANVLTF

V gene: TRBV7-9
D gene: TRBD2
clone size: -
J gene: TRBJ2-7
CDR3 DNA: TGTGCCAGCAACTCTCGAGCGGGAGGATTCTACGAGCAGTACTTC
CDR3 protein: CASNSRAGGFYEQYF

V gene: TRBV4-2
D gene: -
clone size: -
J gene: TRBJ1-5
CDR3 DNA: TGTGCCAGCAGCCATTCCGGGGGCAATCAGCCCCAGCATTTT
CDR3 protein: CASSHSGGNQPQHF

V gene: TRBV7-2
D gene: TRBD2
clone size: -
J gene: TRBJ2-3
CDR3 DNA: TGTGCCAGCAGTCGGACTAGCGGGGGCACAGATACGCAGTATTTT
CDR3 protein: CASSRTSGGTDTQYF

V gene: TRBV15
D gene: -
clone size: -
J gene: TRBJ2-7
CDR3 DNA: TGTGCCACCAGCAGAGAGCCAAGGGGGGGCGAGCAGTACTTC
CDR3 protein: CATSREPRGGEQYF